The clone carrying this T cell receptor (beta chain) showed up just a few times. Assembly of TCR beta libraries relied on iRepertoire HTBI primers together with Arm-PCR of CDR3 regions. TCRdb used MiXCR to reprocess the multiplex PCR reads, holding one entry per CDR3 protein. The sample has around 450,000 distinct CDR3 sequences; around 14% are singletons. Time point in this sample: newly diagnosed GD, antithyroid drugs for less than 3 months. Generation of the TCR library employed RNA extracted from PBMCs. The length of the CDR3 is 13 residues. V dropped 0 bases and J dropped 4 bases, with 5 bases sitting between them. Germline CDR1 and CDR2: SGHRS and YFSETQ. This record comes from a study of regulatory T cells in long-lasting Graves disease. The same data also contributed to another study, on T cells in Graves' hyperthyroidism and ophthalmopathy.

The chain carries TRBV5-1 and TRBJ1-3, with unresolved D. The source of this sequence is a woman in her thirties with Graves disease. The source material was peripheral blood mononuclear cells (PBMCs), sampled at new diagnosis, from a patient treated with antithyroid drugs. CDR3 amino acids: CASSLDVGNTIYF. CDR3 in DNA: TGCGCCAGCAGCTTGGACGTAGGAAACACCATATATTTT.